This T cell receptor (beta chain) stems from a study of control samples from healthy donors and cancer patients. The CDR3 has 15 amino acids. The germline V gene encodes CDR1 LNHDA and CDR2 SQIVND (reference sequence). Trimming removed 4 bases from V and 1 base from J; junction bases left unmatched: 4. Assay used: immunoSEQ multiplex PCR; TCRdb lists only in-frame clones, some missing. Of roughly 74,000 clones in the sample, 90% to 95% were seen once. The sequence was obtained from a young woman in good health. Sample: blood. V gene TRBV19 combines with J gene TRBJ2-5; 9 positions match TRBD2. The CDR3 reads CASSTGTSSQETQYF. CDR3 sequence (DNA): TGTGCCAGTAGTACCGGGACTAGCAGCCAAGAGACCCAGTACTTC.